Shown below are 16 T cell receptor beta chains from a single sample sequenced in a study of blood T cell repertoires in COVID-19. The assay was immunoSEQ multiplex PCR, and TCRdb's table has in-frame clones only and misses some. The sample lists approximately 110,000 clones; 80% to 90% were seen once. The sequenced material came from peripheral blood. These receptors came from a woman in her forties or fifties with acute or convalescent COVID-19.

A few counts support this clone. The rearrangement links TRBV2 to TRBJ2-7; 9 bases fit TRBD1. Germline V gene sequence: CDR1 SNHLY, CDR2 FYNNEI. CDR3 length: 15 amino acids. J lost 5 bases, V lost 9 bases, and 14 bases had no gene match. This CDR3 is CASSGTPGQGDEQYF. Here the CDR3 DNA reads TGTGCCAGTTCGGGGACTCCGGGACAGGGTGACGAGCAGTACTTC.

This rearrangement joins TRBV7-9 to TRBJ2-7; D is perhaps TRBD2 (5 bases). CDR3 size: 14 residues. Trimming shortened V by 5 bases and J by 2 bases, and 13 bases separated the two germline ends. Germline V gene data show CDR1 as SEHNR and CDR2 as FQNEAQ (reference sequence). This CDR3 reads CASSPRTGAYEQYF. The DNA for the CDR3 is TGTGCCAGCAGCCCACGGACTGGGGCCTACGAGCAGTACTTC.

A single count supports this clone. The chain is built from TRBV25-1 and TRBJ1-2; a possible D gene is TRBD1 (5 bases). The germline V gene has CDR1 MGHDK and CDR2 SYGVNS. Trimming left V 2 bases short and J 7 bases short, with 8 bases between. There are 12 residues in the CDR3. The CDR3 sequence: CASSEQGGGYTF. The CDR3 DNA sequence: TGTGCCAGCAGTGAACAGGGTGGTGGCTACACCTTC.

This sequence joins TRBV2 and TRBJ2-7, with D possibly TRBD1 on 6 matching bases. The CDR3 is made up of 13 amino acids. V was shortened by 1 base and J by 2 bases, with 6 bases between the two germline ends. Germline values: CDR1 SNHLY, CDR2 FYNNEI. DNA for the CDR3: TGTGCCAGCAGTGAAGGGGACACCTACGAGCAGTACTTC. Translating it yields CASSEGDTYEQYF.

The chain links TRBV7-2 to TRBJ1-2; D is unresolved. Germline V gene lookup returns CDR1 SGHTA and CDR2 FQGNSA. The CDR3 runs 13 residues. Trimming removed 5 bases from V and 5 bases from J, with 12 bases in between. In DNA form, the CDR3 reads TGTGCCAGCAGCACGGAAGGAGGGTATGGCTACACCTTC. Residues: CASSTEGGYGYTF.

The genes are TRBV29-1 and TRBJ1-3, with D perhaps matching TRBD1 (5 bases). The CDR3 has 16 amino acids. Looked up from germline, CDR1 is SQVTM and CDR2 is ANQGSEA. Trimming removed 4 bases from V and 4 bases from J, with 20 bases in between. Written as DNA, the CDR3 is TGCAGCGTTGCCCAGGGAGGCTCTGGCATGGGAAACACCATATATTTT. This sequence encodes CSVAQGGSGMGNTIYF.

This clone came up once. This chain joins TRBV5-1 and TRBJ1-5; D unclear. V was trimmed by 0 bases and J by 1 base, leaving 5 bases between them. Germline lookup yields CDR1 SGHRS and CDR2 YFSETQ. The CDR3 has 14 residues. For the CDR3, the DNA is TGCGCCAGCAGCTTGGGTGAGAGCAATCAGCCCCAGCATTTT. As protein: CASSLGESNQPQHF.

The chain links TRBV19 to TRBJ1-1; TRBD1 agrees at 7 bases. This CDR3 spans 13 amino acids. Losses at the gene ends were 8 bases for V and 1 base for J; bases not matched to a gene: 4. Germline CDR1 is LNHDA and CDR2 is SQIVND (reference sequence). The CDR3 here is CASRDRPNTEAFF. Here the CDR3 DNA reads TGTGCCAGTCGGGACAGACCGAACACTGAAGCTTTCTTT.

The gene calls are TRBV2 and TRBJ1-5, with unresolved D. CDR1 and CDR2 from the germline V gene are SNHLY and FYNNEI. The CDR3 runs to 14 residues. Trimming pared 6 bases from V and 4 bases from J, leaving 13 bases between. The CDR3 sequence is CASRIGRTNQPQHF. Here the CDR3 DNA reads TGTGCCAGCAGGATCGGCAGGACTAATCAGCCCCAGCATTTT.

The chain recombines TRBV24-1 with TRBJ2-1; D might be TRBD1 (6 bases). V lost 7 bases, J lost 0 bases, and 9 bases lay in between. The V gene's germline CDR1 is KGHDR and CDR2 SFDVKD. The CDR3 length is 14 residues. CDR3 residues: CATSGQSSYNEQFF. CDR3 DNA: TGTGCCACCAGCGGACAGAGCTCCTACAATGAGCAGTTCTTC.

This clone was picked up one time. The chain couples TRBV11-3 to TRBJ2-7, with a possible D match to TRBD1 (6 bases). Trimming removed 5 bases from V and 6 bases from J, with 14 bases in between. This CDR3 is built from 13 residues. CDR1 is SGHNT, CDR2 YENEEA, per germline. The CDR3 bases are TGTGCCAGCAGCCTACAACAGGGTAGCGAGCAGTACTTC. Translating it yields CASSLQQGSEQYF. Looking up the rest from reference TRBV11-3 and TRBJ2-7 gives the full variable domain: EAGVVQSPRYKIIEKKQPVAFWCNPISGHNTLYWYLQNLGQGPELLIRYENEEAVDDSQLPKDRFSAERLKGVDSTLKIQPAELGDSAVYLCASSLQQGSEQYFGPGTRLTVT.

CDR3 sequence (DNA): TGTGCCAGCAGCTTGGACTTAACAGATACGCAGTATTTT. The encoded protein is CASSLDLTDTQYF. V and J are TRBV7-8 and TRBJ2-3; possible D gene TRBD2, 5 bases. The CDR3 runs to 13 residues. The germline gives CDR1 SGHVS, CDR2 FQNEAQ. V gave up 3 bases and J gave up 3 bases, with 7 bases separating them.

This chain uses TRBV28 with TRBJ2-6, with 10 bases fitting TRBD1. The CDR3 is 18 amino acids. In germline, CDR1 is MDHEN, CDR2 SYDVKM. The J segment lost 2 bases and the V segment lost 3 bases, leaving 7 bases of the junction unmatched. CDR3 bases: TGTGCCAGCAGTTTGTATCCGGGACAGGGGACTGGGGCCAACGTCCTGACTTTC. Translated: CASSLYPGQGTGANVLTF.

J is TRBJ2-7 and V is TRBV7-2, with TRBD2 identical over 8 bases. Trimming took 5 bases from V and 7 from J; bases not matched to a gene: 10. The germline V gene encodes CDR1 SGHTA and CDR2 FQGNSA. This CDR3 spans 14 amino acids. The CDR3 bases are TGTGCCAGCAGCCCCCGGGGGGGCTCGGGAGAGCAGTACTTC. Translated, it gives CASSPRGGSGEQYF.

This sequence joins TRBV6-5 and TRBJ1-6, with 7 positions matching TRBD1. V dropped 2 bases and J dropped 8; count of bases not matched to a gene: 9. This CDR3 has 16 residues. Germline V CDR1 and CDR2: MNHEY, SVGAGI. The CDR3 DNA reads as TGTGCCAGCAGTTACCGCCTTACAGGGGCTGATTCACCCCTCCACTTT. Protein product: CASSYRLTGADSPLHF.

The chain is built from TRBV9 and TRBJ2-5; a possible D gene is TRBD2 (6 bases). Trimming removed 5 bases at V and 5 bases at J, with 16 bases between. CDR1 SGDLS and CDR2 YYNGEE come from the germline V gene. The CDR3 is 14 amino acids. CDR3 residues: CASSGTAAGETQYF. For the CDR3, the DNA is TGTGCCAGCAGTGGGACCGCCGCGGGGGAGACCCAGTACTTC.